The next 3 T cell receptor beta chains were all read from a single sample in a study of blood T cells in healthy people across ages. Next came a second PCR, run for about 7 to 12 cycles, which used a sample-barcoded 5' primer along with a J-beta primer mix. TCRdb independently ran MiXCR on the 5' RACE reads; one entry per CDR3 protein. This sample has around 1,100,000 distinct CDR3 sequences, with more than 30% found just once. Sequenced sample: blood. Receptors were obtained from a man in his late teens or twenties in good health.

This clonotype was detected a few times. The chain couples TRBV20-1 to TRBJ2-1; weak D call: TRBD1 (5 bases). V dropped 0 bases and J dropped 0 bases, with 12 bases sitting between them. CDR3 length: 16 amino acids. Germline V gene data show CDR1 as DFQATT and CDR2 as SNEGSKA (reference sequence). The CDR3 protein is CSARDLDTSSYNEQFF. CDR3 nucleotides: TGCAGTGCTAGAGATCTGGACACCAGCTCCTACAATGAGCAGTTCTTC.

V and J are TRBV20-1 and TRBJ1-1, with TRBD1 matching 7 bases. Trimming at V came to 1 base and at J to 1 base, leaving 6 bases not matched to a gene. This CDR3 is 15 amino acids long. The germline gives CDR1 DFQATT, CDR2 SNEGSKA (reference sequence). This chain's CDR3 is CSARATGTGNTEAFF. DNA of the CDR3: TGCAGTGCTAGAGCGACAGGGACGGGGAACACTGAAGCTTTCTTT.

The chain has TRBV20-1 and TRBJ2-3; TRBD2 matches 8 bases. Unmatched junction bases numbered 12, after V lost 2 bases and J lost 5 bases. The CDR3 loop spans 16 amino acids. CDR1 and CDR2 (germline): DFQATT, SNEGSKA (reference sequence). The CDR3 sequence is CSARTPGGPAGDTQYF. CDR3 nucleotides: TGCAGTGCTAGAACACCGGGGGGGCCTGCAGGAGATACGCAGTATTTT.